The rows below give T cell receptor beta chains drawn from one sample of a study of blood T cell repertoires in COVID-19. Clones were read by immunoSEQ multiplex PCR, and TCRdb kept only the in-frame ones, dropping some. The sample consists of approximately 400,000 clones, 88% of them appearing once. The specimen sequenced was peripheral blood. These receptors were collected from a woman aged 45-65 years with COVID-19, enrolled during active disease. Each CDR3 is given with its conserved first and last residue. The D gene is left open where the match is weak. The size entry is marked missing in some rows and otherwise reads once, few, many or a size class.

V gene,J gene,clone size,D gene,CDR3 protein,CDR3 DNA
TRBV24-1,TRBJ1-2,-,-,CATSDSLYGTHYGYTF,TGTGCCACCAGTGACTCCCTGTACGGGACACACTATGGCTACACCTTC
TRBV4-1,TRBJ1-3,-,TRBD1,CASSQLPGQGNSGNTIYF,TGCGCCAGCAGCCAATTGCCGGGACAGGGAAATTCTGGAAACACCATATATTTT
TRBV3-1/TRBV3-2,TRBJ2-1,-,-,CASSRAGTSYNEQFF,TGTGCCAGCTCACGAGCCGGGACTTCTTACAATGAGCAGTTCTTC
TRBV7-3,TRBJ2-2,-,-,CASSPRESGELFF,TGTGCCAGCAGCCCAAGGGAGAGCGGGGAGCTGTTTTTT
TRBV2,TRBJ1-3,-,-,CASIELLSGNTIYF,TGTGCCAGCATAGAGCTGCTCTCTGGAAACACCATATATTTT
TRBV6-5,TRBJ1-5,-,TRBD1,CASSPDRDTYQPQHF,TGTGCCAGCAGTCCGGACAGGGACACCTATCAGCCCCAGCATTTT
TRBV6-5,TRBJ1-1,-,-,CASSYSPRGDTEAFF,TGTGCCAGCAGTTACAGTCCCCGGGGGGACACTGAAGCTTTCTTT
TRBV9,TRBJ1-3,-,-,CASSVGSSGNTIYF,TGTGCCAGCAGCGTGGGGAGCTCTGGAAACACCATATATTTT
TRBV4-1,TRBJ1-1,-,TRBD1,CASSQGQGLFSEAFF,TGCGCCAGCAGCCAAGGACAGGGGCTGTTTAGTGAAGCTTTCTTT
TRBV3-1/TRBV3-2,TRBJ1-3,-,-,CASSSRDSIEGNTIYF,TGTGCCAGCTCCTCCCGGGACTCCATCGAGGGAAACACCATATATTTT
TRBV5-6,TRBJ1-3,-,-,CASSLVGRGSGNTIYF,TGTGCCAGCAGCTTGGTTGGCAGGGGATCTGGAAACACCATATATTTT
TRBV5-6,TRBJ1-1,-,-,CASSQGSLEAFF,TGTGCCAGCAGCCAGGGCAGTCTTGAAGCTTTCTTT
TRBV29-1,TRBJ1-3,-,-,CSVGDSYTIYF,TGCAGCGTTGGTGACTCTTACACCATATATTTT
TRBV11-2,TRBJ2-1,few,TRBD2,CASSLGRGTSMNEQFF,TGTGCCAGCAGCTTAGGCCGCGGGACTAGTATGAATGAGCAGTTCTTC
TRBV13,TRBJ2-3,once,TRBD2,CASSSPGLAGGNPSTDTQYF,TGTGCCAGCAGCTCCCCGGGACTAGCGGGGGGCAACCCTAGCACAGATACGCAGTATTTT
TRBV7-2,TRBJ1-1,-,-,CASSSQGAAVNTEAFF,TGTGCCAGCAGCTCTCAAGGTGCGGCGGTCAACACTGAAGCTTTCTTT
TRBV19,TRBJ1-1,-,-,CASSTTGLGTEAFF,TGTGCCAGTAGCACGACAGGCTTGGGGACTGAAGCTTTCTTT
TRBV5-4,TRBJ2-7,-,TRBD2,CASSLLAGNYEQYF,TGTGCCAGCAGCTTGCTAGCGGGGAACTACGAGCAGTACTTC
TRBV5-1,TRBJ2-3,-,TRBD1,CASTSLGSDRVDTDTQYF,TGCGCCAGCACCTCCTTAGGGAGTGACAGGGTGGACACAGATACGCAGTATTTT
TRBV7-2,TRBJ2-2,-,TRBD2,CASSLEASGNTGELFF,TGTGCCAGCAGCTTAGAGGCTAGCGGGAACACCGGGGAGCTGTTTTTT
TRBV6-1,TRBJ1-2,-,TRBD1,CASSESGTGDYGYTF,TGTGCCAGCAGTGAAAGCGGGACAGGGGACTATGGCTACACCTTC
TRBV7-6,TRBJ2-3,-,TRBD2,CASSSGLAGGIDTQYF,TGTGCCAGCAGCTCGGGACTAGCGGGGGGGATAGATACGCAGTATTTT
TRBV4-2,TRBJ1-4,-,-,CASSLRLGGEKLFF,TGTGCCAGCAGCCTTAGACTCGGAGGTGAAAAACTGTTTTTT
TRBV10-1,TRBJ1-2,few,TRBD1,CASSHDRGYGYTF,TGCGCCAGCAGCCACGACAGGGGGTATGGCTACACCTTC
TRBV19,TRBJ1-1,-,-,CASSRTANTEAFF,TGTGCCAGTAGTAGGACAGCCAACACTGAAGCTTTCTTT
TRBV2,TRBJ1-6,-,-,CASSGPGSGGNSPLHF,TGTGCCAGCAGCGGCCCAGGGTCGGGGGGTAATTCACCCCTCCACTTT
TRBV5-4,TRBJ1-4,-,TRBD1,CASSRGTDQNEKLFF,TGTGCCAGCAGCCGTGGGACAGATCAAAATGAAAAACTGTTTTTT
TRBV25-1,TRBJ2-7,-,TRBD2,CASSEYPGEGTYEQYF,TGTGCCAGCAGTGAATATCCGGGGGAGGGAACCTACGAGCAGTACTTC
TRBV19,TRBJ2-1,once,TRBD2,CASSITSVGEQFF,TGTGCCAGTAGTATCACTAGCGTCGGGGAGCAGTTCTTC
TRBV19,TRBJ2-7,-,-,CASSTTWGAGVHEQYF,TGTGCCAGTAGTACCACCTGGGGGGCGGGGGTCCACGAGCAGTACTTC
TRBV6-1,TRBJ1-3,-,-,CGLGQGNTIYF,TGTGGGCTAGGACAGGGAAACACCATATATTTT
TRBV7-2,TRBJ2-1,-,-,CASSLGGGLLGAFF,TGTGCCAGCAGCTTAGGGGGGGGCCTATTAGGGGCTTTCTTC
TRBV11-2,TRBJ1-6,-,TRBD1,CASSPQGLNSPLHF,TGTGCCAGCAGCCCACAGGGGTTGAATTCACCCCTCCACTTT
TRBV6-6,TRBJ1-6,-,-,CASRQGVVGSPLHF,TGTGCCAGCAGACAAGGGGTAGTAGGGTCACCCCTCCACTTT
TRBV5-5,TRBJ2-7,-,-,CASSSTGSGNKQYF,TGTGCCAGCAGCTCTACTGGGTCAGGTAATAAGCAGTACTTC
TRBV9,TRBJ2-7,-,-,CASSVDIGRTYEQYF,TGTGCCAGCAGCGTAGACATCGGCAGGACATACGAGCAGTACTTC
TRBV11-2,TRBJ1-2,-,-,CASSSRGAYGYTF,TGTGCCAGCAGCTCCCGCGGGGCCTATGGCTACACCTTC
TRBV7-6,TRBJ1-5,-,-,CASSPNPGIGNQPQHF,TGTGCCAGCAGCCCGAACCCAGGTATTGGCAATCAGCCCCAGCATTTT
TRBV10-1,TRBJ1-6,few,TRBD1,CASSEPRQGGYNSPLHF,TGCGCCAGCAGTGAGCCGCGACAGGGGGGCTATAATTCACCCCTCCACTTT
TRBV4-1,TRBJ1-1,-,-,CASSPTGTSNTEAFF,TGCGCCAGCAGCCCCACCGGGACTTCAAACACTGAAGCTTTCTTT
TRBV11-2,TRBJ2-3,once,-,CASSSGLDTQYF,TGTGCCAGCAGCTCCGGTCTAGATACGCAGTATTTT
TRBV3-1/TRBV3-2,TRBJ1-1,few,TRBD1,CASRTTGANTEAFF,TGTGCCAGCAGGACCACAGGGGCGAACACTGAAGCTTTCTTT
TRBV11-3,TRBJ1-1,few,-,CASSLGRANTEAFF,TGTGCCAGCAGCTTGGGCAGGGCGAACACTGAAGCTTTCTTT
TRBV1,TRBJ2-5,-,-,CTSSPGPGIGETQYF,TGCACCAGCAGCCCCGGACCGGGAATTGGGGAGACCCAGTACTTC
TRBV27,TRBJ2-1,-,-,CASSYSSYNEQFF,TGTGCCAGCAGTTACTCCTCCTACAATGAGCAGTTCTTC
TRBV2,TRBJ1-1,-,-,CASSEAGEFEAFF,TGTGCCAGCAGTGAAGCCGGTGAGTTTGAAGCTTTCTTT
TRBV3-1/TRBV3-2,TRBJ2-7,-,TRBD1,CASSLEQGYENEQYF,TGTGCCAGCAGCCTTGAACAGGGGTATGAGAACGAGCAGTACTTC
TRBV6-5,TRBJ2-2,-,TRBD1,CASRDSSTGELFF,TGTGCCTCACGGGACAGCTCCACCGGGGAGCTGTTTTTT
TRBV5-1,TRBJ2-7,-,TRBD2,CASSVTPGLAYEQYF,TGCGCCAGCAGCGTTACTCCGGGACTAGCTTACGAGCAGTACTTC
TRBV11-2,TRBJ2-1,-,TRBD2,CASSPGLAGDEQFF,TGTGCCAGCAGCCCGGGACTAGCGGGCGATGAGCAGTTCTTC
TRBV7-9,TRBJ1-2,-,TRBD1,CASSSPDRVGHGYTF,TGTGCCAGCAGCTCTCCGGACAGGGTGGGACATGGCTACACCTTC
TRBV27,TRBJ2-7,-,-,CASTSRTAGAGEQYF,TGTGCCAGCACCTCCAGGACAGCAGGCGCAGGCGAGCAGTACTTC